This entry lists 26 T cell receptor beta chains sequenced from one sample in a study of T cells in Graves' hyperthyroidism and ophthalmopathy. Amplified regions were TCR beta CDR3 sequences from RNA transcripts. First-round RT-PCR with HTBI primers amplified the TCR CDR3 region. TCRdb itself ran the multiplex PCR reads through MiXCR, one entry per CDR3 protein. The table includes fewer than 550,000 distinct CDR3 sequences, around 22% detected once. The sample taken for sequencing was blood. Source of these receptors: a woman younger than 45 with Graves' ophthalmopathy.

There are many counts of this clonotype. The chain uses TRBV7-2 and TRBJ2-2; D is ambiguous. V shed 7 bases and J shed 5 bases, with 17 bases lying between them. The germline CDR1 and CDR2 sequences are SGHTA and FQGNSA. The CDR3 is 15 amino acids. CDR3 in amino acids: CASKLGPALTGELFF. CDR3 coding DNA: TGTGCCAGCAAGCTAGGTCCGGCTCTGACCGGGGAGCTGTTTTTT.

The genes are TRBV9 and TRBJ2-6; TRBD2 agrees at 9 bases. J was trimmed by 2 bases and V by 4 bases; bases with no gene match: 13. From germline, CDR1 is SGDLS and CDR2 YYNGEE. This CDR3 spans 19 amino acids. The CDR3 region is CASSRYLAGVRAGANVLTF. CDR3 in DNA: TGTGCCAGCAGCAGATACTTAGCGGGAGTTAGGGCTGGGGCCAACGTCCTGACTTTC.

The V call is TRBV18, the J call TRBJ2-2, with D perhaps given as TRBD1 or TRBD2 (5 bases each). V lost 0 bases to trimming and J lost 0 bases, with 8 bases between them. Per the germline V gene, CDR1 is KGHSH and CDR2 is LQKENI. This CDR3 is 16 amino acids long. The chain's CDR3 is CASSPPEGPNTGELFF. The CDR3 DNA sequence: TGTGCCAGCTCACCACCCGAGGGGCCGAACACCGGGGAGCTGTTTTTT.

The chain has TRBV2 and TRBJ2-5; TRBD2 might be the D (5 bases). Germline CDR1 reads SNHLY; CDR2 reads FYNNEI. V was shortened by 2 bases and J by 1 base, with 11 bases between the two germline ends. This CDR3 spans 15 amino acids. The CDR3 reads CASSESGTSQETQYF. The CDR3 nucleotides are TGTGCCAGCAGTGAATCGGGTACTAGCCAAGAGACCCAGTACTTC.

This clonotype has at least ten counts. V is TRBV6-5 and J is TRBJ1-1, with D perhaps TRBD1 (5 bases). This CDR3 spans 17 amino acids. Trimming left V 0 bases short and J 0 bases short, with 14 bases between. Germline loops: CDR1 MNHEY, CDR2 SVGAGI. The CDR3 is CASSYSISGTMNTEAFF. CDR3 nucleotide sequence: TGTGCCAGCAGTTACTCTATATCAGGGACTATGAACACTGAAGCTTTCTTT.

Worth noting for this clonotype: Just one base apart from a much larger clone, this may be a read error. The gene calls are TRBV6-9 and TRBJ1-6; D not certain. Trimming left V 6 bases short and J 7 bases short, with 7 bases between. Germline CDR1 reads MNHGY; CDR2 reads SVAAGI. The CDR3 has 12 residues. The CDR3 DNA reads TGTGCCAGCAGCCCCCACAATTCACCCCTCCACTTT. It encodes CASSPHNSPLHF.

J is TRBJ1-2 and V is TRBV6-5; D perhaps matches TRBD1 (6 bases). This CDR3 is 15 amino acids long. V lost 2 bases, J lost 6 bases, and 16 bases lay in between. Looked up from germline, CDR1 is MNHEY and CDR2 is SVGAGI. The CDR3 DNA reads as TGTGCCAGCAGTTACCCTACAGGGCCCGAGAATGGCTACACCTTC. This codes for CASSYPTGPENGYTF.

The chain uses TRBV19 and TRBJ2-1; D might be TRBD1 or TRBD2, each matching 5 bases. Looked up from germline, CDR1 is LNHDA and CDR2 is SQIVND (reference sequence). The CDR3 loop spans 14 amino acids. Trimming shortened V by 4 bases and J by 5 bases, and 12 bases separated the two germline ends. The CDR3 DNA sequence: TGTGCCAGTAGTAGCCTGGGACGGAACAATGAGCAGTTCTTC. Translation: CASSSLGRNNEQFF.

This clonotype has at least ten counts. This sequence joins TRBV7-9 and TRBJ1-1, with D possibly TRBD1 on 6 matching bases. Germline CDR1 reads SEHNR; CDR2 reads FQNEAQ (reference sequence). Trimming stripped 7 bases from V and 6 bases from J, with 21 bases between. This CDR3 is built from 15 residues. The CDR3 sequence is CASTLGGSGLAEAFF. The CDR3 coding sequence is TGTGCCAGCACCCTAGGGGGGTCAGGTTTAGCTGAAGCTTTCTTT.

This clonotype was counted many times. The chain couples TRBV11-1 to TRBJ1-1; D call uncertain. With 2 bases removed from V and 1 base from J, the gap between germline ends came to 8 bases. CDR1 SGHAT and CDR2 FQDESV come from the germline V gene (reference sequence). CDR3 length equals 14 residues. The CDR3 protein is CASSLMDGNTEAFF. The CDR3, as DNA: TGTGCCAGCAGCTTAATGGACGGGAACACTGAAGCTTTCTTT.

This clonotype occurred many times. This rearrangement joins TRBV29-1 to TRBJ2-7, with D perhaps TRBD2 (5 bases). V lost 4 bases, J lost 4 bases, and 11 bases lay in between. The CDR3 loop spans 12 amino acids. Per germline, CDR1 SQVTM and CDR2 ANQGSEA. The CDR3: CSVAADYYEQYF. DNA of the CDR3: TGCAGCGTTGCTGCCGACTATTACGAGCAGTACTTC.

This clonotype appeared many times. This chain connects TRBV9 to TRBJ2-5; D remains ambiguous. Germline-derived CDR1 and CDR2 are SGDLS and YYNGEE. Trimming pared 1 base from V and 4 bases from J, leaving 8 bases between. This CDR3 spans 13 amino acids. CDR3 sequence (DNA): TGTGCCAGCAGCGTAACGGCCGGAGAGACCCAGTACTTC. This translates into CASSVTAGETQYF.

This clonotype was detected ten times or more. The CDR3 coding sequence is TGTGCCAGCAGTTACCCCCGAGGCGGGGGGGCCGACATTCAGTACTTC. It specifies CASSYPRGGGADIQYF. The V and J genes are TRBV6-5 and TRBJ2-4, with TRBD2 identical over 9 bases. The CDR3 runs to 16 residues. Germline values: CDR1 MNHEY, CDR2 SVGAGI. V shed 2 bases, J shed 8 bases, and the junction held 10 bases outside the gene matches.

This clonotype was seen many times. V gene TRBV27 combines with J gene TRBJ2-5; D might be TRBD2 (7 bases). CDR1 is MNHEY, CDR2 SMNVEV, per germline (reference sequence). The CDR3 length is 17 residues. Trimming cost V 4 bases and J 3 bases, with 21 bases left between them. The DNA of the CDR3 is TGTGCCAGCAGTTCTTTCTTCCGGGGGGCGCAAGAAGAGACCCAGTACTTC. Translating gives CASSSFFRGAQEETQYF.

This clonotype occurred a few times. The rearrangement links TRBV5-1 to TRBJ2-5, with 8 bases that match TRBD2. Germline lookup yields CDR1 SGHRS and CDR2 YFSETQ. This CDR3 has 18 amino acids. The ends lost 3 bases at V and 5 bases at J; junction bases unmatched: 18. The CDR3 nucleotides are TGCGCCAGCAGCTGGCCCGACGATAGCGGGGAAAAGACGGAGACCCAGTACTTC. It encodes CASSWPDDSGEKTETQYF.

For this clonotype: Possible read error: a much larger clone is one base away. The gene calls are TRBV6-1 and TRBJ2-2, with D possibly being TRBD1 (5 bases). Germline V gene lookup returns CDR1 MNHNS and CDR2 SASEGT. The CDR3 totals 15 residues. Trimming cost V 7 bases and J 3 bases, with 15 bases left between them. Written as DNA, the CDR3 is TGTGCCAGCACCAACATGGGGCCGGACACCGGGGAGCTGTTTTTT. Protein sequence: CASTNMGPDTGELFF.

This clonotype was detected many times. This chain links TRBV6-1 with TRBJ1-1; the D gene is possibly TRBD1 (6 bases). Germline V lookup: CDR1 MNHNS, CDR2 SASEGT. The CDR3 extends over 15 amino acids. V lost 5 bases, J lost 2 bases, and 15 bases lay in between. The CDR3 is CASSPSLDRNTEAFF. Here the CDR3 DNA reads TGTGCCAGCAGTCCCTCTTTGGACAGAAACACTGAAGCTTTCTTT.

The chain combines TRBV3-1 with TRBJ1-5; D perhaps matches TRBD1 (5 bases). Trimming left V 1 base short and J 1 base short, with 11 bases between. In germline, CDR1 is LGHDT, CDR2 YNNKEL (reference sequence). The CDR3 contains 16 residues. CDR3 residues: CASSQGKGMSNQPQHF. Here the CDR3 DNA reads TGTGCCAGCAGCCAAGGCAAGGGGATGAGCAATCAGCCCCAGCATTTT.

This sequence joins TRBV5-1 and TRBJ2-5, with 9 bases identical to TRBD1. The ends lost 4 bases at V and 7 bases at J; junction bases unmatched: 8. Germline CDR1 is SGHRS and CDR2 is YFSETQ. This CDR3 contains 14 residues. CDR3 sequence (DNA): TGCGCCAGCAGCCAGGGACAGGGAGGGGGGACCCAGTACTTC. Translating gives CASSQGQGGGTQYF.

The V call is TRBV28, the J call TRBJ1-5; D is ambiguous. Trimming pared 2 bases from V and 13 bases from J, leaving 9 bases between. In germline, CDR1 is MDHEN, CDR2 SYDVKM. This CDR3 is 11 amino acids long. CDR3 DNA sequence: TGTGCCAGCAGTTTAAGGGAGGCTCAGCATTTT. This encodes CASSLREAQHF.

There are many counts of this clonotype. The V and J genes are TRBV29-1 and TRBJ2-7; D remains ambiguous. Per germline, CDR1 SQVTM and CDR2 ANQGSEA. The V and J ends lost 1 base and 1 base respectively, with 17 bases between them. The length of the CDR3 is 16 residues. The CDR3 sequence: CSVEAGRVFGSYEQYF. Here the CDR3 DNA reads TGCAGCGTTGAAGCCGGTAGGGTCTTTGGATCCTACGAGCAGTACTTC.

This clonotype was counted ten times or more. The rearrangement links TRBV20-1 to TRBJ1-5; 9 nucleotides match TRBD1. Germline trimming cut 3 bases from V and 5 bases from J; bases unmatched to any gene: 11. The germline V gene has CDR1 DFQATT and CDR2 SNEGSKA (reference sequence). There are 16 residues in the CDR3. CDR3 protein: CSASPSGTGSDQPQHF. The DNA for the CDR3 is TGCAGTGCTAGCCCTTCCGGGACAGGGTCGGATCAGCCCCAGCATTTT.

Only a few counts were recorded for this clonotype. CDR3 DNA: TGTGCCAGCAGTGTGCTGGGAGCTTTCTTT. This sequence encodes CASSVLGAFF. The chain combines TRBV6-1 with TRBJ1-1; D is unclear. V was trimmed by 4 bases and J by 10 bases, leaving 7 bases between them. Germline V gene sequence: CDR1 MNHNS, CDR2 SASEGT. This CDR3 has 10 residues.

The table lists this clonotype with a few counts. The gene calls are TRBV12-3 or TRBV12-4 and TRBJ2-5, with D unclear. The CDR3 spans 13 residues. Trimming took 6 bases from V and 5 from J, leaving 13 bases between them. The CDR3 region is CASRPTSWETQYF. In DNA, the CDR3 is TGTGCCAGCAGACCAACAAGTTGGGAGACCCAGTACTTC.

This clonotype has ten or more counts. The rearrangement joins TRBV20-1 to TRBJ1-1, with D possibly being TRBD1 (5 bases). The CDR3 totals 14 residues. Germline V gene data show CDR1 as DFQATT and CDR2 as SNEGSKA (reference sequence). With 7 bases removed from V and 4 bases from J, the gap between germline ends came to 19 bases. Here the CDR3 reads CSGGLQGGFTEAFF. DNA of the CDR3: TGCAGTGGGGGACTCCAAGGTGGTTTCACTGAAGCTTTCTTT.

This chain links TRBV19 with TRBJ1-2, with D perhaps matching TRBD1 (6 bases). The CDR3 covers 13 residues. V was pared by 0 bases and J by 5 bases, with 7 bases between. CDR1 and CDR2 from the germline V gene are LNHDA and SQIVND (reference sequence). The CDR3 is CASSIEGGYGYTF. CDR3 DNA sequence: TGTGCCAGTAGTATAGAAGGGGGTTATGGCTACACCTTC.